Following are 3 T cell receptor beta chains from one sample sequenced in a study of T cell responses to AZD1222 COVID-19 vaccine. Measured with immunoSEQ multiplex PCR; TCRdb has only the in-frame clones, and not every one. The table includes 200,000 to 300,000 clones, approximately 95% detected once. Material: peripheral blood, obtained on day 0 of AZD1222 vaccination. Source of these receptors: an adult in good health.

The chain uses TRBV6-2 or TRBV6-3 and TRBJ2-1, with 7 positions matching TRBD1. J was trimmed by 3 bases and V by 4 bases; bases with no gene match: 6. CDR1 MNHEY and CDR2 SVGEGT come from the germline V gene. CDR3 size: 15 residues. CDR3 loop: CASSSYGTDYNEQFF. The CDR3 nucleotides are TGTGCCAGCAGTTCGTATGGGACAGACTACAATGAGCAGTTCTTC.

The chain recombines TRBV5-1 with TRBJ2-5; 7 bases are a match to TRBD1. The junction had 6 bases not matched to a gene; V was cut back by 6 bases and J by 4 bases. The V gene's germline CDR1 is SGHRS and CDR2 YFSETQ. The CDR3 extends over 13 amino acids. CDR3 sequence (DNA): TGCGCCAGCACCACAGGGGCAGGAGAGACCCAGTACTTC. It encodes CASTTGAGETQYF.

The rearrangement joins TRBV4-1 to TRBJ2-2, with D unclear. The germline V and J ends were trimmed by 1 base and 0 bases, with 9 bases remaining between them. Germline V lookup: CDR1 MGHRA, CDR2 YSYEKL. The CDR3 spans 16 residues. CDR3 in amino acids: CASSQGWGSNTGELFF. CDR3 in DNA: TGCGCCAGCAGCCAAGGGTGGGGTTCGAACACCGGGGAGCTGTTTTTT.